Here is one T cell receptor (beta chain) with its context. Its antigen is undetermined. With template switching, a universal primer site was added, and the cDNA carried unique molecular identifiers. TCRdb reanalysed the 5' RACE reads using MiXCR and keeps one entry per CDR3 protein. The sample includes some 560,000 distinct CDR3 sequences, roughly 9.5% of them seen just once. Trimming removed 3 bases from V and 1 base from J, with 12 bases in between. The germline CDR1 and CDR2 sequences are SGHVS and FNYEAQ. The length of the CDR3 is 15 residues. This sample was included in a study of identical twins. General study points: Beta clonotypes that were abundant in cord blood contained fewer insertions, a pattern absent from memory repertoires. Modeled out-of-frame TCR alpha sharing in monozygotic twins fell below observed levels. Partial confounding of zero-insertion analyses by invariant MAIT and iNKT cells was possible.

These data were likewise used in another study, on yellow fever vaccine responses in identical twins.

V is TRBV7-6 and J is TRBJ2-5; TRBD1 or TRBD2 may be the D gene (5 bases each). The TCR sequence derives from a woman between 18 and 29 years old in good health. Specimen: PBMCs. The CDR3 DNA reads TGTGCCAGCAGCTTCTCAGCTGGGGGCCAAGAGACCCAGTACTTC. As protein: CASSFSAGGQETQYF.